This entry lists 17 T cell receptor beta chains sequenced from one sample in a study of blood T cell repertoires in COVID-19. Using immunoSEQ multiplex PCR, the repertoire was profiled, and TCRdb retains in-frame clones only, with some absent. The table has 200,000 to 300,000 clones, around four fifths seen once; the top ten hold approximately 6.3%. The source material was peripheral blood. Receptors originate from a woman in her sixties or seventies with active or convalescent COVID-19.

The chain couples TRBV29-1 to TRBJ2-7; D is unclear. This CDR3 contains 13 residues. The V end was cut by 6 bases, the J end by 0 bases, with 12 bases between. Germline V gene sequence: CDR1 SQVTM, CDR2 ANQGSEA. CDR3 sequence (DNA): TGCAGCGTCCGGCTAGTACACTCCTACGAGCAGTACTTC. This translates into CSVRLVHSYEQYF.

The rearrangement links TRBV4-1 to TRBJ2-6, with D unresolved. Trimming took 6 bases from V and 4 from J, leaving 13 bases between them. This CDR3 has 15 residues. Germline V gives CDR1 MGHRA, CDR2 YSYEKL. CDR3 bases: TGCGCCAGCAGGGAGTATCTCCTCGGGGCCAACGTCCTGACTTTC. Residues: CASREYLLGANVLTF.

In this sample, this clone turned up once. The chain employs TRBV7-8 and TRBJ1-3, with no clear D. The CDR3 length is 16 residues. The V and J ends lost 5 bases and 0 bases respectively, with 14 bases between them. Germline CDR1 reads SGHVS; CDR2 reads FQNEAQ. The CDR3 region is CASSRSYPSSGNTIYF. CDR3 in DNA: TGTGCCAGCAGCCGATCATATCCGAGCTCTGGAAACACCATATATTTT. Full variable domain (remainder filled in from reference TRBV7-8 and TRBJ1-3): GAGVSQSPRYKVAKRGQDVALRCDPISGHVSLFWYQQALGQGPEFLTYFQNEAQLDKSGLPSDRFFAERPEGSVSTLKIQRTQQEDSAVYLCASSRSYPSSGNTIYFGEGSWLTVV.

This clone was recorded once. The V and J genes are TRBV13 and TRBJ2-2; the D is unclear. The CDR3 sequence is 15 residues long. V was cut by 0 bases and J by 6 bases, with 11 bases left in between. CDR1 is PRHDT, CDR2 FYEKMQ, per germline (reference sequence). DNA of the CDR3: TGTGCCAGCAGCTTAGGCCTTGGGCTCCCCGGGGAGCTGTTTTTT. Protein sequence: CASSLGLGLPGELFF.

V is TRBV6-1 and J is TRBJ2-7; 7 bases map to TRBD2. Germline V gives CDR1 MNHNS, CDR2 SASEGT. The CDR3 length is 16 residues. After removal of 1 base from V and 7 bases from J, the junction contained 13 bases not matched to a gene. The CDR3: CASSEDPLAAWGEQYF. The CDR3 coding sequence is TGTGCCAGCAGTGAAGATCCCCTAGCGGCATGGGGGGAGCAGTACTTC.

This clone was recorded once. V gene TRBV10-1 combines with J gene TRBJ2-5; 8 nucleotides agree with TRBD2. Germline trimming cut 8 bases from V and 3 bases from J; bases unmatched to any gene: 8. CDR3 length equals 14 residues. CDR1 is WNHNN, CDR2 SYGVQD, per germline (reference sequence). The CDR3, as DNA: TGCGCCAGCGCGGCGGGGGGTCTGGAAGAGACCCAGTACTTC. Encoded protein: CASAAGGLEETQYF.

This sequence joins TRBV7-9 and TRBJ2-5; TRBD2 might be the D (5 bases). The V and J ends lost 5 bases and 0 bases respectively, with 16 bases between them. Germline V CDR1 and CDR2: SEHNR, FQNEAQ (reference sequence). CDR3 length: 16 residues. As DNA, the CDR3 is TGTGCCAGCAGCCCGGATAGAGACTACAACCAAGAGACCCAGTACTTC. Protein product: CASSPDRDYNQETQYF.

The rearrangement uses TRBV13 and TRBJ1-1; possibly TRBD1 for D (6 bases). The CDR3 has 13 residues. Trimming pared 8 bases from V and 4 bases from J, leaving 14 bases between. The germline CDR1 and CDR2 sequences are PRHDT and FYEKMQ (reference sequence). The CDR3 coding sequence is TGTGCCAGCCGGTCCCAGGGGATCACTGAAGCTTTCTTT. Translation: CASRSQGITEAFF. The whole variable domain, remainder taken from reference TRBV13 and TRBJ1-1, is AAGVIQSPRHLIKEKRETATLKCYPIPRHDTVYWYQQGPGQDPQFLISFYEKMQSDKGSIPDRFSAQQFSDYHSELNMSSLELGDSALYFCASRSQGITEAFFGQGTRLTVV.

This chain joins TRBV21-1 and TRBJ2-1; the D call in the table, TRBD2, was not verified against the DNA. TRBV21-1 is designated a pseudogene. This CDR3 spans 16 amino acids. The CDR3 bases are TGTGCCAGCAGCAAAAAGGGGAGTACGGCCGGGGGTGAGCAGTTCTTC. Protein product: CASSKKGSTAGGEQFF.

This clone appeared a few times. The chain combines TRBV11-3 with TRBJ2-2, with D possibly being TRBD1 (5 bases). Germline V gives CDR1 SGHNT, CDR2 YENEEA. V lost 5 bases and J 5 bases, leaving 18 bases between the germline ends. This CDR3 has 16 amino acids. This chain's CDR3 is CASSPDPGKGTGELFF. In DNA, the CDR3 is TGTGCCAGCAGCCCCGATCCAGGGAAAGGGACCGGGGAGCTGTTTTTT.

This sequence joins TRBV5-1 and TRBJ2-6; TRBD2 might be the D (7 bases). Trimming removed 4 bases from V and 1 base from J, with 27 bases in between. Germline loops: CDR1 SGHRS, CDR2 YFSETQ. There are 21 residues in the CDR3. Here the CDR3 reads CASSPGGGGPPGASGANVLTF. The DNA for the CDR3 is TGCGCCAGCAGCCCTGGGGGCGGGGGCCCCCCTGGGGCTTCTGGGGCCAACGTCCTGACTTTC.

The rearrangement uses TRBV5-4 and TRBJ2-1, with 12 bases identical to TRBD1. The CDR3 is made up of 16 amino acids. CDR1 and CDR2 from the germline V gene are SGHNT and YYREEE (reference sequence). With V trimmed by 4 bases and J by 2 bases, 4 bases remained unmatched. The CDR3 here is CASSLGQGATYNEQFF. CDR3 coding DNA: TGTGCCAGCAGCCTGGGACAGGGGGCGACCTACAATGAGCAGTTCTTC.

This clone has just one count. This rearrangement joins TRBV27 to TRBJ2-7, with 9 nucleotides matching TRBD1. The CDR3 has 15 residues. With V trimmed by 6 bases and J by 0 bases, 6 bases remained unmatched. CDR1 and CDR2 (germline): MNHEY, SMNVEV (reference sequence). The DNA for the CDR3 is TGTGCCAGCAGACCACAGGGGGCTACCTCCTACGAGCAGTACTTC. It translates to CASRPQGATSYEQYF.

The V and J genes are TRBV4-1 and TRBJ1-4; D gene unclear. Germline-derived CDR1 and CDR2 are MGHRA and YSYEKL. The CDR3 consists of 13 residues. Trimming stripped 5 bases from V and 8 bases from J, with 12 bases between. CDR3 coding DNA: TGCGCCAGCAGCTCTACGCTGTTAGAAAAACTGTTTTTT. Translation gives CASSSTLLEKLFF.

CDR3 nucleotide sequence: TGCAGCGTACAAAACAGGGGCAAGCAGTACTTC. Translation: CSVQNRGKQYF. The rearrangement joins TRBV29-1 to TRBJ2-7, with TRBD1 matching over 7 bases. Germline-derived CDR1 and CDR2 are SQVTM and ANQGSEA. CDR3 length equals 11 residues. V gave up 6 bases and J gave up 8 bases; unmatched junction bases: 7.

This clone has more than one count but fewer than ten. The gene calls are TRBV5-6 and TRBJ1-5; D is possibly TRBD1 (5 bases). Per the germline V gene, CDR1 is SGHDT and CDR2 is YYEEEE. The CDR3 totals 19 residues. V was cut by 4 bases and J by 5 bases, with 28 bases left in between. As DNA, the CDR3 is TGTGCCAGCAGCAGCTGGAGGGGACTTGGCGTGCTCGGCTATCAGCCCCAGCATTTT. Its translation is CASSSWRGLGVLGYQPQHF.

This chain connects TRBV7-2 to TRBJ1-1, with a weak D call TRBD1 (6 bases). The CDR3 covers 14 residues. Trimming removed 3 bases at V and 1 base at J, with 9 bases between. CDR1 and CDR2 from the germline V gene are SGHTA and FQGNSA. The CDR3 protein is CASSFRTANTEAFF. CDR3 bases: TGTGCCAGCAGCTTTCGGACAGCGAACACTGAAGCTTTCTTT. Full variable domain (outside the CDR3, taken from reference TRBV7-2 and TRBJ1-1): GAGVSQSPSNKVTEKGKDVELRCDPISGHTALYWYRQSLGQGLEFLIYFQGNSAPDKSGLPSDRFSAERTGGSVSTLTIQRTQQEDSAVYLCASSFRTANTEAFFGQGTRLTVV.